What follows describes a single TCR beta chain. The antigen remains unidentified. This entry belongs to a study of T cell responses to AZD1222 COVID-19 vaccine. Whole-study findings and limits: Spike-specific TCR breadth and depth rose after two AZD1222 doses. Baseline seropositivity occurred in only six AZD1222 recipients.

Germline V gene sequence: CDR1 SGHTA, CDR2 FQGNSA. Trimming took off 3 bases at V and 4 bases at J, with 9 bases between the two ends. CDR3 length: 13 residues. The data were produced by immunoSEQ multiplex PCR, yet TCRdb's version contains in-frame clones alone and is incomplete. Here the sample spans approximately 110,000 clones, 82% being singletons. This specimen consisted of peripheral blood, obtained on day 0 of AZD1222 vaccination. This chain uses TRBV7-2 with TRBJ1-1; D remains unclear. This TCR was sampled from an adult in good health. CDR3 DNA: TGTGCCAGCAGCTTTTCGGAGGGCACTGAAGCTTTCTTT. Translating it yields CASSFSEGTEAFF.